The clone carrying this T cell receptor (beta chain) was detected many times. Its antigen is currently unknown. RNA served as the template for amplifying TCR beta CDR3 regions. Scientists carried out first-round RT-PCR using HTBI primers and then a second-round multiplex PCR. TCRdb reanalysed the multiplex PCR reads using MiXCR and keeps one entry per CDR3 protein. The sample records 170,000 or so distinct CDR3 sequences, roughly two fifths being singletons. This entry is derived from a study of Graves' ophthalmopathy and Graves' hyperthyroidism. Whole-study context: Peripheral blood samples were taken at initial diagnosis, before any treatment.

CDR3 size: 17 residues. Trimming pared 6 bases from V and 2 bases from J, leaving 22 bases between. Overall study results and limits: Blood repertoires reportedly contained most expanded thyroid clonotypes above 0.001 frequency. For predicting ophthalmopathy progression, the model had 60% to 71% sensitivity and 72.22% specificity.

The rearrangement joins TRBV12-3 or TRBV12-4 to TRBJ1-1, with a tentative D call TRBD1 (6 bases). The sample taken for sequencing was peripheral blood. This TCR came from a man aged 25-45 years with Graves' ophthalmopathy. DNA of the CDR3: TGTGCCAGCAGGCCTGATGCCAGGCGGGGGCTTAACACTGAAGCTTTCTTT. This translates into CASRPDARRGLNTEAFF.